This T cell receptor beta chain comes out of a study of shared T cell receptors in the human thymus. CDR1 is SGHVS, CDR2 FNYEAQ, per germline. J lost 4 bases, V lost 4 bases, and 4 bases had no gene match. There are 15 residues in the CDR3. Generated by immunoSEQ multiplex PCR, the TCRdb table keeps only in-frame clones and is missing some. The sample shows 500,000 to 750,000 clones, approximately 87% of them seen only once. These sequences were also reported in another study, on human thymus T cells. From that report: The sample donors, healthy Finnish infants, were having corrective surgery for congenital heart defects. In corrective heart surgery, resections were taken, and these provided the thymus tissue. Thymic and blood repertoires appeared to display a bias in their usage of V and J genes. Related reports documented highly overlapping thymic repertoires among unrelated individuals.

The sequence was obtained from a boy in the first two years of life with a congenital heart defect. The sequenced material came from thymocytes. The chain recombines TRBV7-6 with TRBJ2-1, with 10 bases lining up with TRBD2. CDR3 bases: TGTGCCAGCAGCTCCCGACTAGCGGGTTACAATGAGCAGTTCTTC. Protein sequence: CASSSRLAGYNEQFF.